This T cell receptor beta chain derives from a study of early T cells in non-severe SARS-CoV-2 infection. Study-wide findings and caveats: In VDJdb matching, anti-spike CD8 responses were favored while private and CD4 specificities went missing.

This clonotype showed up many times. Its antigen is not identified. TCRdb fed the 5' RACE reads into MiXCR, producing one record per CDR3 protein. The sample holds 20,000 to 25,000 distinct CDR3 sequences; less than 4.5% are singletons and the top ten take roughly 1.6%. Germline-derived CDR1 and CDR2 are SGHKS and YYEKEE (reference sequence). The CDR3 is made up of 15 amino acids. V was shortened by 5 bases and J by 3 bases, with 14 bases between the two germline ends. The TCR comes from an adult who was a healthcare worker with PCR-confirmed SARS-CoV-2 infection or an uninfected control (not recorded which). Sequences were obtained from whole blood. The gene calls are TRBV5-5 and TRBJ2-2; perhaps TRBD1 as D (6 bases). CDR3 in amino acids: CASSPTGQHTGELFF. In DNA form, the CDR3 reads TGTGCCAGCAGTCCGACGGGACAACACACCGGGGAGCTGTTTTTT.